These T cell receptor beta chains were read from a single sample in a study of blood T cell repertoires in COVID-19. The assay was immunoSEQ multiplex PCR, and TCRdb's table has in-frame clones only and misses some. The table includes over 90,000 clones, roughly 86% detected once. The sample consisted of peripheral blood. The receptor source for this set is a man over 45 with active or convalescent COVID-19. Each CDR3 is given with its conserved first and last residue. D genes are given only for firm matches. Expanded clones get a size class; other rows say once, few or many, or leave the size out.

d_gene | j_gene | abundance | v_gene | CDR3nt | CDR3aa
- | TRBJ1-3 | - | TRBV4-1 | TGCGCCAGCAGCTCAGGGGCCTCTGGAAACACCATATATTTT | CASSSGASGNTIYF
- | TRBJ2-1 | once | TRBV3-1/TRBV3-2 | TGTGCCAGCAGCCAAGTAGCTGAGCAGTTCTTC | CASSQVAEQFF
TRBD1 | TRBJ1-2 | - | TRBV5-1 | TGCGCCAGCAGCTTGGAGCAGGGGGCCCCTTCTGGCTACACCTTC | CASSLEQGAPSGYTF
TRBD1 | TRBJ2-7 | few | TRBV7-9 | TGTGCCAGCCGCTCGACAGGGACCTACGAGCAGTACTTC | CASRSTGTYEQYF
TRBD2 | TRBJ2-7 | once | TRBV3-1/TRBV3-2 | TGTGCCAGCAGCCAATCCGCGGGGGTCTACGAGCAGTACTTC | CASSQSAGVYEQYF
TRBD2 | TRBJ2-3 | - | TRBV19 | TGTGCCAGTAGTATTCCACTAGCGGGGGGTTCAGATACGCAGTATTTT | CASSIPLAGGSDTQYF
- | TRBJ1-2 | - | TRBV4-1 | TGCGCCAGCAGCCAAGATCGGGGGACTTATGGCTACACCTTC | CASSQDRGTYGYTF
- | TRBJ2-3 | - | TRBV27 | TGTGCCAGCAGTCCGCAGGGGGGCCAGTCAGATACGCAGTATTTT | CASSPQGGQSDTQYF
TRBD1 | TRBJ2-5 | - | TRBV7-2 | TGTGCCAGCAGCTTACAGGGACAGTACCAAGAGACCCAGTACTTC | CASSLQGQYQETQYF
TRBD1 | TRBJ2-7 | - | TRBV12-3/TRBV12-4 | TGTGCCAGCAGTACAGGGGTCTACGAGCAGTACTTC | CASSTGVYEQYF
- | TRBJ2-1 | - | TRBV5-8 | TGTGCCAGCAGCTTACAGGGTCTCCTCAATGAGCAGTTCTTC | CASSLQGLLNEQFF
- | TRBJ1-6 | - | TRBV12-3/TRBV12-4 | TGTGCCAGCAGTTCTTACTTTCCACCCCTCCACTTT | CASSSYFPPLHF
- | TRBJ2-1 | - | TRBV29-1 | TGCAGCGTTGAAGAAGACAGGACCAATGAGCAGTTCTTC | CSVEEDRTNEQFF
- | TRBJ1-1 | - | TRBV27 | TGTGCCAGCAGCTCCGACAGGAACACTGAAGCTTTCTTT | CASSSDRNTEAFF
- | TRBJ1-5 | - | TRBV4-1 | TGCGCCAGCAGCCAAGAGGGGCGGTACAATCAGCCCCAGCATTTT | CASSQEGRYNQPQHF
- | TRBJ2-2 | - | TRBV19 | TGTGCCAGTACCATACTAGTATCCGGGGAGCTGTTTTTT | CASTILVSGELFF
- | TRBJ1-5 | - | TRBV21-1 | TGTGCCAGCAGCAAGAGACAGGGAAGCAATCAGCCCCAGCATTTT | CASSKRQGSNQPQHF
- | TRBJ2-3 | - | TRBV30 | TGTGCCTGGAGTGTACAACAGTCTAGCACAGATACGCAGTATTTT | CAWSVQQSSTDTQYF
- | TRBJ2-1 | - | TRBV5-1 | TGCGCCAGCAGCTTGGTCGCGGGACCTTCCTACAATGAGCAGTTCTTC | CASSLVAGPSYNEQFF
- | TRBJ2-5 | - | TRBV21-1 | TGTGCCAGCAGCCCCCTGGGCCGGACAGGGGGCCTTGGGGAGACCCAGTACTTC | CASSPLGRTGGLGETQYF
TRBD1 | TRBJ1-1 | - | TRBV5-1 | TGCGCCAGCAGCTCGGGACAGGTGATCGCTGAAGCTTTCTTT | CASSSGQVIAEAFF
- | TRBJ2-5 | - | TRBV25-1 | TGTGCCAGCAGTGAGGCTGACGGAGAAGAGACCCAGTACTTC | CASSEADGEETQYF
TRBD1 | TRBJ2-5 | - | TRBV29-1 | TGCAGCGTCCTGCTGGACAGGGGAGAGACCCAGTACTTC | CSVLLDRGETQYF
- | TRBJ2-3 | once | TRBV2 | TGTGCCAGCAGTGAAGCGCCCCGACTAGCAGATACGCAGTATTTT | CASSEAPRLADTQYF
- | TRBJ1-4 | - | TRBV19 | TGTGCCAGTAGTGTACCGGCGGCAACTAATGAAAAACTGTTTTTT | CASSVPAATNEKLFF
TRBD1 | TRBJ1-2 | - | TRBV10-1 | TGCGCCAGCAGCCCCGGGACAGGGAATGGCTACACCTTC | CASSPGTGNGYTF
TRBD2 | TRBJ2-1 | - | TRBV6-2/TRBV6-3 | TGTGCCAGCAGCGGAACTAGCGGGGGGTACCTGAGTGAGCAGTTCTTC | CASSGTSGGYLSEQFF
TRBD2 | TRBJ2-5 | once | TRBV28 | TGTGCCAGCAGTTCACAGGGACTAGCGGGGGTCGGGTACTTC | CASSSQGLAGVGYF
- | TRBJ1-4 | - | TRBV12-2 | TGTGCAAGTCGCCCCCGACAGGGCCGGGGGGAAAAACTGTTTTTT | CASRPRQGRGEKLFF
TRBD2 | TRBJ2-7 | - | TRBV20-1 | TGCAGTGCTAGTAGGGGACTACCATCCGCCGAGCAGTACTTC | CSASRGLPSAEQYF
- | TRBJ2-4 | - | TRBV19 | TGTGCCAGTAGTCCCTCGGGATCGCGCAAAAACATTCAGTACTTC | CASSPSGSRKNIQYF
- | TRBJ2-2 | few | TRBV6-7 | TGTGCCAGCAGTTACTCGAGATGGGGGCCGTACACCGGGGAGCTGTTTTTT | CASSYSRWGPYTGELFF
- | TRBJ1-5 | - | TRBV24-1 | TGTGCCACCAGTGATGGCAATAGCAATCAGCCCCAGCATTTT | CATSDGNSNQPQHF
TRBD1 | TRBJ1-2 | - | TRBV28 | TGTGCCAGCAGTCTTCTTACGTTCCGGGACAGGGGGCGAGATGGCTACACCTTC | CASSLLTFRDRGRDGYTF
TRBD1 | TRBJ1-5 | few | TRBV18 | TGTGCCAGCTCACGAACAGGGGATCGTCAGCCCCAGCATTTT | CASSRTGDRQPQHF
- | TRBJ1-2 | few | TRBV6-2/TRBV6-3 | TGTGCCAGCAGTTACTTGGCTGGCTACACCTTC | CASSYLAGYTF
TRBD1 | TRBJ1-6 | once | TRBV2 | TGTGCCAGCAGTGCCCCGGGACAGGGGTCTTCACCCCTCCACTTT | CASSAPGQGSSPLHF
TRBD2 | TRBJ2-3 | - | TRBV4-3 | TGCGCCAGCAGCGCGGGGGGCAGCACAGATACGCAGTATTTT | CASSAGGSTDTQYF
TRBD1 | TRBJ2-7 | - | TRBV5-1 | TGCGCCAGCAGCTTGGTCGAGGACAGGGGCGACGAGCAGTACTTC | CASSLVEDRGDEQYF
TRBD1 | TRBJ1-2 | few | TRBV11-2 | TGTGCCAGCAGCCCCGGGACAGGGGGCGGCTACACCTTC | CASSPGTGGGYTF
- | TRBJ1-1 | - | TRBV2 | TGTGCCAGCAGTGAGAGGCCGGGGGTTGCTGAAGCTTTCTTT | CASSERPGVAEAFF
- | TRBJ1-1 | - | TRBV9 | TGTGCCAGCAGCACACCCCCCGGGGGAAACACTGAAGCTTTCTTT | CASSTPPGGNTEAFF
- | TRBJ1-2 | - | TRBV28 | TGTGCCAGCAGTTCCCACGCGACAGACAGCCAGGCTGGCTACACCTTC | CASSSHATDSQAGYTF
- | TRBJ2-5 | once | TRBV11-3 | TGTGCCAGCAGCCCCCGTGGGGCGGGGCAAGAGACCCAGTACTTC | CASSPRGAGQETQYF
- | TRBJ2-1 | - | TRBV7-2 | TGTGCCAGCAGCTTCGGACTTACCACCTACAATGAGCAGTTCTTC | CASSFGLTTYNEQFF
- | TRBJ2-3 | few | TRBV9 | TGTGCCAGCAGCAGTCTCCGCCAGATCACAGATACGCAGTATTTT | CASSSLRQITDTQYF
- | TRBJ2-1 | - | TRBV7-9 | TGTGCCAGCAGCTTAGTATGGAGCAATGAGCAGTTCTTC | CASSLVWSNEQFF
- | TRBJ1-1 | once | TRBV5-1 | TGCGCCAGCAGCTTACACAAAGACACTGAAGCTTTCTTT | CASSLHKDTEAFF
- | TRBJ1-5 | - | TRBV20-1 | TGCAGTGCTAGTAGGGGCCGGGGGAACATCCTCTCGTATAGCAATCAGCCCCAGCATTTT | CSASRGRGNILSYSNQPQHF